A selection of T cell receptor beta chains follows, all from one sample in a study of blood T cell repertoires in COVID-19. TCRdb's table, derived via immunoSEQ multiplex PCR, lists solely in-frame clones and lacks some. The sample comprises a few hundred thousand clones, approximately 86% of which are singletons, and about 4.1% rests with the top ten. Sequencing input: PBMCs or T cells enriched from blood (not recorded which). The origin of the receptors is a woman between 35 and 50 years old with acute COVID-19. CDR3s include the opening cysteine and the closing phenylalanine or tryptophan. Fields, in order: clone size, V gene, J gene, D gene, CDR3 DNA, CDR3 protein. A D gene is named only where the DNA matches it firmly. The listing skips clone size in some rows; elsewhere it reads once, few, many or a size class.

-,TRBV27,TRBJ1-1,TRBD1,TGTGCCAGCAGTCCCGCGGGTTTGGGGGGGACAGGGGGAATAAGCCCGAACACTGAAGCTTTCTTT,CASSPAGLGGTGGISPNTEAFF
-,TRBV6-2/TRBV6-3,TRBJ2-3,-,TGTGCCAGCAGTACGACAGGCCGTGTCCCAAATACGCAGTATTTT,CASSTTGRVPNTQYF
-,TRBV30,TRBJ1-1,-,TGTGCCTGGAGTACGGGAGGGACTGAAGCTTTCTTT,CAWSTGGTEAFF
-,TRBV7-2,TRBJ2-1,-,TGTGCCAGCAAACAGCCACACGACAATGAGCAGTTCTTC,CASKQPHDNEQFF
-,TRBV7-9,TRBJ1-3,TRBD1,TGTGCCAGCAGCAGGGGACAGGGACAACTCAGCACCATATATTTT,CASSRGQGQLSTIYF
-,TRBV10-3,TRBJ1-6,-,TGTGCCATCAGTGACGGGGGAAGCTCCTATAATTCACCCCTCCACTTT,CAISDGGSSYNSPLHF
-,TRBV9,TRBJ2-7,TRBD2,TGTGCCAGCAGCGTAGCTGGGGCGGGAGACTCCTACGAGCAGTACTTC,CASSVAGAGDSYEQYF
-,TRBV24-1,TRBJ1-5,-,TGTGCCACCATGGACACAGGCTTAAATCAGCCCCAGCATTTT,CATMDTGLNQPQHF
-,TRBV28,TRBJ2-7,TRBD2,TGTGCCAGCAGTTTAGGGGCGGGAGCGCACGAGCAGTACTTC,CASSLGAGAHEQYF
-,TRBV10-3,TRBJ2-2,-,TGTGCCATCAGTGAGACAGGGGAGGCCGGGGAGCTGTTTTTT,CAISETGEAGELFF
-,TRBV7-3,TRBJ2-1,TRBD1,TGTGCCAGCAGCAAATCTAGCGCAGGGGGCTTCAATGAGCAGTTCTTC,CASSKSSAGGFNEQFF
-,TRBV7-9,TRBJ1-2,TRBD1,TGTGCCAGCAGCTTGGGACAGCAGAACTATGGCTACACCTTC,CASSLGQQNYGYTF
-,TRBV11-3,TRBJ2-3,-,TGTGCCAGCAGCTTAGCGAGAGTAGATACGCAGTATTTT,CASSLARVDTQYF
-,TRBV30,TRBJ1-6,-,TGTGCCTGGACCAGGGGACCGGGTATCGGTTCACCCCTCCACTTT,CAWTRGPGIGSPLHF
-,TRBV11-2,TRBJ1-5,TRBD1,TGTGCCAGCAGCTTAGGATTGGGACAGGGCTCAAATCAGCCCCAGCATTTT,CASSLGLGQGSNQPQHF
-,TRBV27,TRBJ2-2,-,TGTGCCAGCAGTTTATTCGCCAGACTCACCGGGGAGCTGTTTTTT,CASSLFARLTGELFF
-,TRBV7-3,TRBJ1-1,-,TGTGCCAGCAGCCTTCAGGCATTCTCGGAAGCTTTCTTT,CASSLQAFSEAFF
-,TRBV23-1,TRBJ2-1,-,TGCGCCAGCAGTCAATCCTGCGAGGAGTATAGCAATGAGCAGTTCTTC,CASSQSCEEYSNEQFF
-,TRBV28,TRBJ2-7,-,TGTGCCAGCAGTTTGCAGGGGCCAACTTCCTACGAGCAGTACTTC,CASSLQGPTSYEQYF
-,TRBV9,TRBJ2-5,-,TGTGCCAGCAGCGTAAATGCCCTAGAGGCCCAGTACTTC,CASSVNALEAQYF
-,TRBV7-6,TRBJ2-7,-,TGTGCCAGCAGCTTAGCCCGCACAGGGGGGGACGAGCAGTACTTC,CASSLARTGGDEQYF
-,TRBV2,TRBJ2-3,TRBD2,TGTGCCAGCACGGCGGGAGGAGGTACAGATACGCAGTATTTT,CASTAGGGTDTQYF
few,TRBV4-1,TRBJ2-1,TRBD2,TGCGCCAGCAGCCCAGGGCCTTTTCAGCGGGAGGTCTACAATGAGCAGTTCTTC,CASSPGPFQREVYNEQFF
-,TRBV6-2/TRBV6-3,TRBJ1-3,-,TGTGCCAGCAGTTACTCGGGGACATCTGGAAACACCATATATTTT,CASSYSGTSGNTIYF
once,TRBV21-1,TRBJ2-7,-,TGTGCAGGCATGTCCGGGCGGGGGTACGAGCAGTACTTC,CAGMSGRGYEQYF
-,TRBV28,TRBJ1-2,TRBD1,TGTGCCAGCAGGCCAGGGGGCTTAGGCTACACCTTC,CASRPGGLGYTF
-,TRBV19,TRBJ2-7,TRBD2,TGTGCCAGTAGCTCTTTGACTAGCGGGAGTAAGCAGTACTTC,CASSSLTSGSKQYF
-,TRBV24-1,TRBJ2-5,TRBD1,TGTGCCACCAGTGGAAACAGGGGATCCGAGACCCAGTACTTC,CATSGNRGSETQYF
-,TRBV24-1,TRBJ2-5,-,TGTGCCACCAGTGATTTACCAGGGGGGCGCGGGGAGACCCAGTACTTC,CATSDLPGGRGETQYF
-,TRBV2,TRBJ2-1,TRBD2,TGTGCCAGCAGGGTAGGGACTAGCGGGACTTACAATGAGCAGTTCTTC,CASRVGTSGTYNEQFF
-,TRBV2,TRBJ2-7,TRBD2,TGTGCCAGCAGGAGGGAGCGGGGGAGCTCCTACGAGCAGTACTTC,CASRRERGSSYEQYF
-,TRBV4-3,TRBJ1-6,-,TGCGCCAGCAGCCAAGATCTTTCCAGTGTCAACCATTCACCCCTCCACTTT,CASSQDLSSVNHSPLHF
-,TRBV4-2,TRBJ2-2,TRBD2,TGTGCCAGCAGCCAAGTGGGCGGGAGGGCAACCGGGGAGCTGTTTTTT,CASSQVGGRATGELFF
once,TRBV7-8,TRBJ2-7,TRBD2,TGTGCCAGCAGCGCTACTAGCGGGAGGTCCCACGAGCAGTACTTC,CASSATSGRSHEQYF
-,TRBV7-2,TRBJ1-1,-,TGTGCCAGCAGCCCCCCGGTCGGGGTCACTGAAGCTTTCTTT,CASSPPVGVTEAFF
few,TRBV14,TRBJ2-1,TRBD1,TGTGCCAGCAGCCTCAGAAGGTCGACAGGGGACAATGAGCAGTTCTTC,CASSLRRSTGDNEQFF
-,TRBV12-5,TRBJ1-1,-,TGTGCTAGTGGTTTAGGGGGTAACACTGAAGCTTTCTTT,CASGLGGNTEAFF
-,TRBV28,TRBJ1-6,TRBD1,TGTGCCATCCGGGACAGGAGAAATTCACCCCTCCACTTT,CAIRDRRNSPLHF
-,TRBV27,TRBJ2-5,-,TGTGCCAGCAGTTTCGGGTTCAGCGGGCCCCAGTACTTC,CASSFGFSGPQYF
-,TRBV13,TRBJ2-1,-,TGTGCCAGCAGCTTCCCCGACTACAGCTCCTACAATGAGCAGTTCTTC,CASSFPDYSSYNEQFF
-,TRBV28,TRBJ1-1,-,TGTGCCAGCAGTTTTGGCAATAAGAACACTGAAGCTTTCTTT,CASSFGNKNTEAFF
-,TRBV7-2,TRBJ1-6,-,TGTGCCAGCAGCTTAGGGAGCTCCTATAATTCACCCCTCCACTTT,CASSLGSSYNSPLHF
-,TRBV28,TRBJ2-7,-,TGTGCCAGCACCTCCACCCGGGGGGCAAGGGAGCAGTACTTC,CASTSTRGAREQYF
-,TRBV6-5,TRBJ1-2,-,TGTGCCAGCAGTTCCCCCTTGGACAGAAACTATGGCTACACCTTC,CASSSPLDRNYGYTF
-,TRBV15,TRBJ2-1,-,TGTGCCACCAGCAGAGATTCGATGTTAGTGAATGAGCAGTTCTTC,CATSRDSMLVNEQFF
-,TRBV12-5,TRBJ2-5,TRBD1,TGTGCTAGTGGTATCGGACAGGGGCAAGAGACCCAGTACTTC,CASGIGQGQETQYF
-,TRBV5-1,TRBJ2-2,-,TGCGCCAGCAGCTTGATCCTAGTCGGCGGCACCGGGGAGCTGTTTTTT,CASSLILVGGTGELFF
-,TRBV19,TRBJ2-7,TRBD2,TGTGCCAGTAGTGTTAGCGGGGCGAGCTCCTACGAGCAGTACTTC,CASSVSGASSYEQYF
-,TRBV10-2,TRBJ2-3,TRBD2,TGCGCCAGTACGGAGAGAGCGGGAGGCTCGGCAGATACGCAGTATTTT,CASTERAGGSADTQYF
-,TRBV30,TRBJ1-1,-,TGTGCCTGGAGACAGGGCTCTGGAGGCACTGAAGCTTTCTTT,CAWRQGSGGTEAFF
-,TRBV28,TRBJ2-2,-,TGTGCCAGCAGTTTATCGGGATACTTGGCGACCGGGGAGCTGTTTTTT,CASSLSGYLATGELFF
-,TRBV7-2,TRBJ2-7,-,TGTGCCAGCAGCTTAGAACAGGCCTCCTACGAGCAGTACTTC,CASSLEQASYEQYF
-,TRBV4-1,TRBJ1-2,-,TGCGCCAGCAGCCCGATTTCCGGTCCCTCAACCCTCTATGGCTACACCTTC,CASSPISGPSTLYGYTF